This TCR beta chain was sequenced during a study of CD8 T cells in ankylosing spondylitis. TCRdb processed the 5' RACE reads anew with MiXCR; each CDR3 protein has one entry. Of 450,000 or so distinct CDR3 sequences in the sample, more than 25% were seen once. This clonotype has just a few counts. Its specificity is not known. Study-wide results and limits: Ankylosing spondylitis blood appeared to carry a characteristic TCR beta motif of roughly eight highly homologous variants. Significantly higher representation of disease-linked clones was reported for matched ankylosing spondylitis synovial fluid. Researchers report that disease-linked clones proved CD8+ and relatively rare in peripheral blood.

The V gene's germline CDR1 is SGHRS and CDR2 YFSETQ. The CDR3 extends over 12 amino acids. Trimming left V 5 bases short and J 4 bases short, with 9 bases between. The origin of this receptor is a male donor with ankylosing spondylitis. The rearrangement uses TRBV5-1 and TRBJ2-5; D is ambiguous. The specimen was blood, either unsorted or a sorted T cell fraction (not recorded which). The CDR3 reads CASRLEPETQYF. CDR3 sequence (DNA): TGCGCCAGCAGGCTGGAACCAGAGACCCAGTACTTC.